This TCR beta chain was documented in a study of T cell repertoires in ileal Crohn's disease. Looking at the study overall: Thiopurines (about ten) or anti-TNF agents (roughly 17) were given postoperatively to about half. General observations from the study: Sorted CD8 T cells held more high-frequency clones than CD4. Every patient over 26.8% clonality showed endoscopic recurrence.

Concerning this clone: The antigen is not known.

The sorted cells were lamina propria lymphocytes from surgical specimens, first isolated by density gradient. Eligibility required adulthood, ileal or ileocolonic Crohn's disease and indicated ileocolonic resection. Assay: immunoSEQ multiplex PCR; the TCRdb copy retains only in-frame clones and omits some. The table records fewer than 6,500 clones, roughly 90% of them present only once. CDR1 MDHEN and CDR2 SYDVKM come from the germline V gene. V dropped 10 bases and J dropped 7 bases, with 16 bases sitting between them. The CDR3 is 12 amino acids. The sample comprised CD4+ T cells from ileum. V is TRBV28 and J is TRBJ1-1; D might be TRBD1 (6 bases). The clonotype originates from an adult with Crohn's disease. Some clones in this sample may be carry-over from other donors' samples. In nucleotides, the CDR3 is TGTGCCATCCTAGGACAGAATAATGAAGCTTTCTTT. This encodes CAILGQNNEAFF.